This TCR beta chain derives from a study of long-term antiretroviral therapy in people with HIV. CDR3 length: 15 amino acids. V gave up 3 bases and J gave up 5 bases; unmatched junction bases: 5. CDR1 PRHDT and CDR2 FYEKMQ come from the germline V gene (reference sequence). Per donor, a minimum of one pre-ART and a minimum of two post-ART PBMC samples were available. Survey level was the resolution at which the v3.0 immunoSEQ assay ran. Produced via immunoSEQ multiplex PCR; TCRdb's table is partial and in-frame only. Here the sample spans 20,000 to 30,000 clones, 65% to 80% being singletons. This receptor was identified in a woman aged 40 to 50 with HIV. The source was unsorted PBMCs, collected 1.2 years after starting antiretroviral therapy. The chain uses TRBV13 and TRBJ2-1; 9 positions agree with TRBD2. The CDR3 sequence: CASSFEASGDNEQFF. The DNA of the CDR3 is TGTGCCAGCAGCTTTGAGGCTAGCGGGGACAATGAGCAGTTCTTC.